One and the same sample provided the 27 T cell receptor beta chains below, sequenced in a study of blood T cell repertoires in COVID-19. Measured with immunoSEQ multiplex PCR; TCRdb has only the in-frame clones, and not every one. The sample yields 250,000 to 300,000 clones, 70% to 90% seen once. Material: peripheral blood. The receptors were gathered from a man aged 55 to 70 who had recovered from COVID-19.

The chain joins TRBV2 to TRBJ2-3, with 9 bases fitting TRBD2. CDR3 length equals 14 residues. Trimming at V came to 8 bases and at J to 5 bases, leaving 8 bases not matched to a gene. Germline CDR1 is SNHLY and CDR2 is FYNNEI. This chain's CDR3 is CASGILAGRDTQYF. The CDR3, as DNA: TGTGCCAGCGGAATCCTAGCGGGGAGAGATACGCAGTATTTT.

The chain has TRBV7-2 and TRBJ2-2, with D possibly being TRBD1 (5 bases). Trimming left V 5 bases short and J 7 bases short, with 17 bases between. Germline V lookup: CDR1 SGHTA, CDR2 FQGNSA. This CDR3 spans 15 amino acids. The CDR3 DNA reads TGTGCCAGCAGCCCCCGTCAGGGCATGGTCGGGGAGCTGTTTTTT. Translated: CASSPRQGMVGELFF.

The CDR3 DNA reads TGTGCCAGCAGCTTAGAGGGAAGGGAGGGTGATACGCAGTATTTT. As protein: CASSLEGREGDTQYF. The J gene is TRBJ2-3, the V gene TRBV7-9; 7 bases line up with TRBD2. Per germline, CDR1 SEHNR and CDR2 FQNEAQ (reference sequence). The V and J ends lost 1 base and 6 bases, in that order; junction bases with no gene match: 7. The CDR3 has 15 amino acids.

There are a few counts of this clone. Distinct nucleotide sequences in the sample also encode this CDR3. The chain has TRBV15 and TRBJ2-1; 8 bases agree with TRBD1. J gave up 10 bases and V 2 bases, and 4 bases lay outside the gene matches. CDR3 size: 13 residues. Germline V CDR1 and CDR2: LNHNV, YYDKDF (reference sequence). The CDR3 reads CATSRQGASEQFF. CDR3 nucleotides: TGTGCCACCAGCAGACAGGGGGCAAGCGAGCAGTTCTTC.

The genes are TRBV27 and TRBJ2-1, with a possible D match to TRBD2 (5 bases). V dropped 5 bases and J dropped 4 bases, with 12 bases sitting between them. CDR3 length: 14 residues. CDR1 is MNHEY, CDR2 SMNVEV, per germline (reference sequence). The CDR3 DNA sequence: TGTGCCAGCAGTAACGGACTGGGGTACAATGAGCAGTTCTTC. Amino acids: CASSNGLGYNEQFF.

CDR3 DNA sequence: TGTGCCAGCAGGGCCGGCGGGGGGGGAGGACAGCCCCAGCATTTT. This codes for CASRAGGGGGQPQHF. The genes are TRBV6-5 and TRBJ1-5; possible D gene TRBD1, 5 bases. Trimming shortened V by 6 bases and J by 7 bases, and 19 bases separated the two germline ends. Germline values: CDR1 MNHEY, CDR2 SVGAGI. The length of the CDR3 is 15 residues.

The chain has TRBV7-8 and TRBJ2-7; 16 nucleotides match TRBD2. There are 18 residues in the CDR3. V was clipped by 5 bases and J by 3 bases; unmatched bases: 10. Germline-derived CDR1 and CDR2 are SGHVS and FQNEAQ. CDR3 sequence (DNA): TGTGCCAGCAGCCAAGGGACTAGCGGGAGGGATTTTGACTACGAGCAGTACTTC. It yields the protein CASSQGTSGRDFDYEQYF.

The chain recombines TRBV10-3 with TRBJ2-7; 9 bases fit TRBD1. J was trimmed by 0 bases and V by 3 bases; bases with no gene match: 6. CDR3 length: 16 residues. The germline CDR1 and CDR2 sequences are ENHRY and SYGVKD. CDR3 coding DNA: TGTGCCATCAGTGACCCGGGACAGGGCCTCTCCTACGAGCAGTACTTC. Its translation is CAISDPGQGLSYEQYF.

This clone has more than one count but fewer than ten. The chain combines TRBV4-1 with TRBJ1-5, with no clear D. The germline V gene has CDR1 MGHRA and CDR2 YSYEKL. CDR3 length: 13 residues. The V end was cut by 3 bases, the J end by 5 bases, with 8 bases between. The CDR3 loop is CASSQSSYQPQHF. The DNA of the CDR3 is TGCGCCAGCAGCCAGAGTTCTTATCAGCCCCAGCATTTT.

The rearrangement joins TRBV4-2 to TRBJ1-6; D might be TRBD1 (6 bases). The CDR3 has 17 amino acids. The V end lost 0 bases, the J end lost 4 bases, and 13 bases lay between the germline ends. Germline V lookup: CDR1 LGHNA, CDR2 YNFKEQ. The CDR3 loop is CASSQDLPGQYNSPLHF. The CDR3, as DNA: TGTGCCAGCAGCCAAGATCTACCAGGACAGTATAATTCACCCCTCCACTTT.

V usage is TRBV5-1 and J usage is TRBJ1-1; TRBD1 matches 8 bases. The V and J ends lost 3 bases and 1 base, in that order; junction bases with no gene match: 2. Per the germline V gene, CDR1 is SGHRS and CDR2 is YFSETQ. This CDR3 region has 14 residues. CDR3 amino acids: CASSWDRSNTEAFF. CDR3 nucleotides: TGCGCCAGCAGCTGGGACAGGTCGAACACTGAAGCTTTCTTT.

The chain uses TRBV29-1 and TRBJ2-1, with D possibly matching TRBD2 (6 bases). CDR1 SQVTM and CDR2 ANQGSEA come from the germline V gene. V dropped 2 bases and J dropped 2 bases, with 16 bases sitting between them. The CDR3 spans 16 residues. CDR3 loop: CSVEPADGSTYNEQFF. The CDR3 nucleotides read TGCAGCGTTGAACCCGCAGACGGGAGCACCTACAATGAGCAGTTCTTC.

V usage is TRBV19 and J usage is TRBJ1-5; TRBD1 is a possible D gene (6 bases). This CDR3 contains 16 residues. The V end lost 6 bases, the J end lost 3 bases, and 18 bases lay between the germline ends. Looked up from germline, CDR1 is LNHDA and CDR2 is SQIVND (reference sequence). In DNA, the CDR3 is TGTGCCAGTAGAACACAGGGAGAGGGCCCCAATCAGCCCCAGCATTTT. This sequence encodes CASRTQGEGPNQPQHF.

The V gene is TRBV13, the J gene TRBJ2-1; D may be TRBD2 (6 bases). Trimming shortened V by 1 base and J by 9 bases, and 16 bases separated the two germline ends. The germline V gene has CDR1 PRHDT and CDR2 FYEKMQ (reference sequence). This CDR3 spans 15 amino acids. CDR3 sequence reads: CASSLVGSRFGEQFF. The DNA for the CDR3 is TGTGCCAGCAGCTTAGTCGGGAGTCGGTTCGGTGAGCAGTTCTTC.

The V call is TRBV5-1, the J call TRBJ1-1; maybe TRBD1 (5 bases). V lost 4 bases and J lost 5, with 18 bases in between. Germline CDR1 and CDR2: SGHRS and YFSETQ. The CDR3 length is 15 residues. The CDR3 nucleotides read TGCGCCAGCAGCCCCTTCGGGCAGGGAGGAACTGAAGCTTTCTTT. Its protein is CASSPFGQGGTEAFF.

This clone was observed once. The rearrangement links TRBV4-1 to TRBJ1-2; 7 positions agree with TRBD1. This CDR3 comprises 18 residues. The ends lost 1 base at V and 2 bases at J; junction bases unmatched: 13. Per the germline V gene, CDR1 is MGHRA and CDR2 is YSYEKL. CDR3 sequence (DNA): TGCGCCAGCAGCCAAGGATTCAAGAGGACAGGATACAACTATGGCTACACCTTC. Translated: CASSQGFKRTGYNYGYTF.

The DNA of the CDR3 is TGTGCCAGCAGCTTGTCACTAGCTGCCTACAATGAGCAGTTCTTC. Protein product: CASSLSLAAYNEQFF. V gene TRBV5-4 combines with J gene TRBJ2-1; D is possibly TRBD2 (6 bases). V was cut by 1 base and J by 2 bases, with 10 bases left in between. This CDR3 region has 15 residues. Germline V lookup: CDR1 SGHNT, CDR2 YYREEE (reference sequence).

V usage is TRBV19 and J usage is TRBJ2-4; D is undetermined. The CDR3 spans 11 residues. The germline gives CDR1 LNHDA, CDR2 SQIVND (reference sequence). With 5 bases removed from V and 7 bases from J, the gap between germline ends came to 6 bases. The CDR3 sequence is CASSEVNIQYF. CDR3 nucleotides: TGTGCCAGTAGTGAGGTGAACATTCAGTACTTC.

The rearrangement joins TRBV5-4 to TRBJ1-2; TRBD1 aligns across 12 bases. With V trimmed by 4 bases and J by 4 bases, 11 bases remained unmatched. This CDR3 spans 17 amino acids. Per germline, CDR1 SGHNT and CDR2 YYREEE (reference sequence). The DNA of the CDR3 is TGTGCCAGCAGCCCGGCCGGGACAGGGGGCGACCTCTATGGCTACACCTTC. Translated, it gives CASSPAGTGGDLYGYTF. Drawing the rest from reference TRBV5-4 and TRBJ1-2, the complete variable domain is ETGVTQSPTHLIKTRGQQVTLRCSSQSGHNTVSWYQQALGQGPQFIFQYYREEENGRGNFPPRFSGLQFPNYSSELNVNALELDDSALYLCASSPAGTGGDLYGYTFGSGTRLTVV.

The V call is TRBV30, the J call TRBJ2-3; 10 positions agree with TRBD2. The CDR3 has 15 residues. With V trimmed by 3 bases and J by 6 bases, 9 bases remained unmatched. The germline V gene encodes CDR1 GTSNPN and CDR2 SVGIG (reference sequence). The CDR3 nucleotides are TGTGCCTGGAGCCTACGAGCGGGGGGGCGGGATACGCAGTATTTT. Translated: CAWSLRAGGRDTQYF.

This clone appeared a single time. The CDR3 DNA reads as TGCGCCAGCAGCCTGACAGATATCGCGAACACCGGGGAGCTGTTTTTT. It is translated as CASSLTDIANTGELFF. This chain joins TRBV5-1 and TRBJ2-2; D is possibly TRBD1 (5 bases). V was clipped by 4 bases and J by 0 bases, with 13 bases between them. Germline CDR1 reads SGHRS; CDR2 reads YFSETQ. The CDR3 has 16 residues.

The rearrangement joins TRBV29-1 to TRBJ2-2; 7 bases align to TRBD1. The CDR3 length is 14 residues. V shed 5 bases and J 3 bases; nucleotides not matched to a gene: 6. Germline CDR1 reads SQVTM; CDR2 reads ANQGSEA. CDR3 nucleotides: TGCAGCGTTCTCCAGACAGGGTACACCGGGGAGCTGTTTTTT. Amino acid sequence: CSVLQTGYTGELFF.

The J gene is TRBJ2-5, the V gene TRBV3-1 (or the pseudogene TRBV3-2); 10 bases fit TRBD2. CDR3 length: 16 residues. Germline CDR1 LGHDT, CDR2 YNNKEL (reference sequence). V shed 1 base, J shed 3 bases, and the junction held 5 bases outside the gene matches. The DNA for the CDR3 is TGTGCCAGCAGCCAAGTTCGAACTAGCGGGGAAGAGACCCAGTACTTC. This gives the protein CASSQVRTSGEETQYF.

The J gene is TRBJ2-7, the V gene TRBV6-5, with D possibly TRBD1 on 6 matching bases. The germline V gene encodes CDR1 MNHEY and CDR2 SVGAGI. CDR3 length: 13 residues. Trimming removed 5 bases from V and 2 bases from J, with 10 bases in between. The CDR3 DNA sequence: TGTGCCAGCAGTCACCGGACAGCCTACGAGCAGTACTTC. Translation gives CASSHRTAYEQYF.

The chain carries TRBV29-1 and TRBJ2-1; tentatively, D is TRBD2 (6 bases). The V gene lost 1 base and the J gene lost 8 bases, with 18 bases spanning the gap. This CDR3 region has 15 residues. Germline CDR1 reads SQVTM; CDR2 reads ANQGSEA. The CDR3 here is CSVEGPRGSFHEQFF. In DNA form, the CDR3 reads TGCAGCGTTGAAGGGCCCCGGGGGTCTTTCCATGAGCAGTTCTTC.

This clone was counted once. CDR3: CAISESSNSPLHF. The CDR3 bases are TGTGCCATCAGTGAGTCGTCGAATTCACCCCTCCACTTT. This chain links TRBV10-3 with TRBJ1-6; no clear D. V lost 0 bases and J lost 7, with 4 bases in between. The CDR3 covers 13 residues. CDR1 is ENHRY and CDR2 is SYGVKD in the germline V gene.

This rearrangement joins TRBV6-5 to TRBJ2-1, with 10 bases fitting TRBD2. The V gene end was trimmed by 6 bases and the J gene end by 4 bases; junction bases not matched to a gene: 6. This CDR3 region has 15 residues. The germline V gene has CDR1 MNHEY and CDR2 SVGAGI. The CDR3, as DNA: TGTGCCAGCAGCTCCAGCGGGGGGGGATACAATGAGCAGTTCTTC. This sequence encodes CASSSSGGGYNEQFF.